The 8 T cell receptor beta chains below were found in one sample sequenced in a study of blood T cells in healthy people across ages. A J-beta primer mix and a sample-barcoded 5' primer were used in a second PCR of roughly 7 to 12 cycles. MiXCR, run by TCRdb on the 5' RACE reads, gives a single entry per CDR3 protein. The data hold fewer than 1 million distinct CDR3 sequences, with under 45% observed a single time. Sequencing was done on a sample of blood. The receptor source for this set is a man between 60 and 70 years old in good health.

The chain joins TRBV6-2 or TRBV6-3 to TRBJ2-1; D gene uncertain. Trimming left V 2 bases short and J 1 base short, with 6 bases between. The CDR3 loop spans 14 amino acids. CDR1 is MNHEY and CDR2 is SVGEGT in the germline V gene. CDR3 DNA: TGTGCCAGCAGTTACGAAGGTTCCTACAATGAGCAGTTCTTC. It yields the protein CASSYEGSYNEQFF.

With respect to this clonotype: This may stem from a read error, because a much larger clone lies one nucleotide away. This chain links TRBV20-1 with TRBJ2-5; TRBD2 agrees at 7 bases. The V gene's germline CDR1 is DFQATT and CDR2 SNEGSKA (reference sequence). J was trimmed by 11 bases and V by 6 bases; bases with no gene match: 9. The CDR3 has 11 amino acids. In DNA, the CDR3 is TGCAGTGCCCTGAACAGGCGGGAGCAGTACTTC. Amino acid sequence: CSALNRREQYF.

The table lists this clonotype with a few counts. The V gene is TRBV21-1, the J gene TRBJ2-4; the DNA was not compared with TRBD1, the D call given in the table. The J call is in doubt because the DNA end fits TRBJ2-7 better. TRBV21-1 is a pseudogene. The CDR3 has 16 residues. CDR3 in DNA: TGTGCCAGCAGCAAACCCAGGGACAGGGGGCCGAACGAGCAGTACTTC. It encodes CASSKPRDRGPNEQYF.

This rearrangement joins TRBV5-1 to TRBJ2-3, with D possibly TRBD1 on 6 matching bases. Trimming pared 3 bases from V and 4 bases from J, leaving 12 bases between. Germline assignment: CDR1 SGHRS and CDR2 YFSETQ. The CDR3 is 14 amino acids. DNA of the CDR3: TGCGCCAGCAGCTCCTCATCAGGGGCAGATACGCAGTATTTT. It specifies CASSSSSGADTQYF.

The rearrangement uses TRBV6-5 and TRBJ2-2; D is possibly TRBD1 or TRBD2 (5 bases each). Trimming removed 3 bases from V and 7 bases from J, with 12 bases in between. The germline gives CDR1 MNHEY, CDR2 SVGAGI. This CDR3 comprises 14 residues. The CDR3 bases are TGTGCCAGCAGTTATGACAGTGGGAGCGGGGAGCTGTTTTTT. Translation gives CASSYDSGSGELFF.

CDR3 in amino acids: CATSELRTEGNTIYF. CDR3 sequence (DNA): TGTGCCACCAGTGAACTCCGGACAGAAGGGAACACCATATATTTT. V usage is TRBV24-1 and J usage is TRBJ1-3; the D gene is possibly TRBD1 (6 bases). The CDR3 loop spans 15 amino acids. Per the germline V gene, CDR1 is KGHDR and CDR2 is SFDVKD. Trimming cost V 4 bases and J 7 bases, with 16 bases left between them.

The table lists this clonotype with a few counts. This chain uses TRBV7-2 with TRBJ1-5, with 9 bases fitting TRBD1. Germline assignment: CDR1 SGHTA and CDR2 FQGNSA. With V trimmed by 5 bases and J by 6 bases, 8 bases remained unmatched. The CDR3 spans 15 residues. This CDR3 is CASSPRTGAGQPQHF. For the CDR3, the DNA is TGTGCCAGCAGCCCTCGGACAGGGGCGGGTCAGCCCCAGCATTTT. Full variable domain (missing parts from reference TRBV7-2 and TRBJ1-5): GAGVSQSPSNKVTEKGKDVELRCDPISGHTALYWYRQSLGQGLEFLIYFQGNSAPDKSGLPSDRFSAERTGGSVSTLTIQRTQQEDSAVYLCASSPRTGAGQPQHFGDGTRLSIL.

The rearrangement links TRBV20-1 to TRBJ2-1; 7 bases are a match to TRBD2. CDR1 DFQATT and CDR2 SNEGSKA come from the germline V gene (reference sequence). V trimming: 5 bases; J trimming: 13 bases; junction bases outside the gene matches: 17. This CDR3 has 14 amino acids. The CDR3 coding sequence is TGCAGTGCTCCGGGACTACTAAAACGGGAGACCCAGTTCTTC. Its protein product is CSAPGLLKRETQFF.